These 14 T cell receptor beta chains originate from one sample sequenced in a study of blood T cell repertoires in COVID-19. Data came from immunoSEQ multiplex PCR; TCRdb stores just in-frame clones and leaves some out. In the table there are 200,000 to 250,000 clones, about 92% of which are singletons. What was sequenced was peripheral blood. These receptors were obtained from a man aged 25-45 years with acute or convalescent COVID-19.

This clone was found once. This rearrangement joins TRBV12-3 or TRBV12-4 to TRBJ1-3; TRBD1 might be the D (6 bases). The CDR3 loop spans 13 amino acids. V lost 2 bases and J 4 bases, leaving 6 bases between the germline ends. Here the CDR3 DNA reads TGTGCCAGCAGTTTAAGGGGGGGAAACACCATATATTTT. This translates into CASSLRGGNTIYF.

This clone was detected only once. V usage is TRBV6-5 and J usage is TRBJ2-7; 8 bases are a match to TRBD2. Germline V CDR1 and CDR2: MNHEY, SVGAGI. The CDR3 has 13 amino acids. Losses at the gene ends were 10 bases for V and 4 bases for J; bases not matched to a gene: 9. The DNA for the CDR3 is TGTGCCATTAGCGGGATGGCGGAATACGAGCAGTACTTC. It specifies CAISGMAEYEQYF.

The genes are TRBV19 and TRBJ2-1, with D perhaps matching TRBD1 (6 bases). The germline V and J ends were trimmed by 4 bases and 0 bases, with 10 bases remaining between them. Germline CDR1 reads LNHDA; CDR2 reads SQIVND (reference sequence). The CDR3 has 15 residues. The CDR3 is CASSKRGSSYNEQFF. CDR3 nucleotide sequence: TGTGCCAGTAGTAAAAGGGGGAGCTCCTACAATGAGCAGTTCTTC.

Notes on this clone: Other nucleotide sequences in the sample specify the same CDR3. The chain uses TRBV7-3 and TRBJ2-2; 7 positions match TRBD2. Germline CDR1 and CDR2: SGHTA and FQGTGA. Unmatched junction bases numbered 4, after V lost 5 bases and J lost 1 base. This CDR3 contains 15 residues. Here the CDR3 DNA reads TGTGCCAGCAGCCCGCGCGGGGGGAACACCGGGGAGCTGTTTTTT. Translation: CASSPRGGNTGELFF.

The CDR3 is CASSPRSGRNGYNEQFF. In DNA, the CDR3 is TGTGCCAGCAGCCCACGTAGCGGGAGGAACGGCTACAATGAGCAGTTCTTC. The genes are TRBV11-2 and TRBJ2-1; the match to TRBD2 covers 10 bases. V was pared by 5 bases and J by 3 bases, with 10 bases of the junction left unmatched. The CDR3 is 17 residues long. CDR1 and CDR2 (germline): SGHAT, FQNNGV.

The gene calls are TRBV4-1 and TRBJ2-3; the D gene is possibly TRBD1 (6 bases). The CDR3 extends over 19 amino acids. Trimming pared 1 base from V and 0 bases from J, leaving 20 bases between. From germline, CDR1 is MGHRA and CDR2 YSYEKL. CDR3 coding DNA: TGCGCCAGCAGCCAAGGAACAGGGCGATCTGCCACTAGCACAGATACGCAGTATTTT. Residues: CASSQGTGRSATSTDTQYF.

The chain recombines TRBV11-2 with TRBJ1-5, with no clear D. The CDR3 runs to 13 residues. The germline V and J ends were trimmed by 4 bases and 6 bases, with 10 bases remaining between them. Germline values: CDR1 SGHAT, CDR2 FQNNGV. The CDR3 DNA reads as TGTGCCAGCAGCTCTCAGGATAGTCAGCCCCAGCATTTT. Translating gives CASSSQDSQPQHF.

The chain couples TRBV27 to TRBJ2-7; 9 bases line up with TRBD1. CDR1 is MNHEY, CDR2 SMNVEV, per germline (reference sequence). J gave up 6 bases and V 2 bases, and 5 bases lay outside the gene matches. The length of the CDR3 is 14 residues. As DNA, the CDR3 is TGTGCCAGCAGTTTAGGGGACAGGGTCGGCGAGCAGTACTTC. Protein: CASSLGDRVGEQYF.

This clone appeared a single time. The genes are TRBV7-9 and TRBJ1-1; tentatively, D is TRBD1 (6 bases). The germline V gene has CDR1 SEHNR and CDR2 FQNEAQ (reference sequence). Trimming left V 5 bases short and J 8 bases short, with 15 bases between. The CDR3 length is 13 residues. The CDR3 reads CASSQQGMAEAFF. CDR3 sequence (DNA): TGTGCCAGCAGCCAACAGGGTATGGCAGAAGCTTTCTTT.

The chain uses TRBV7-6 and TRBJ2-1; D might be TRBD2 (6 bases). The V gene lost 5 bases and the J gene lost 7 bases, with 27 bases spanning the gap. The CDR3 runs to 18 residues. CDR1 SGHVS and CDR2 FNYEAQ come from the germline V gene. CDR3 coding DNA: TGTGCCAGCAGCCCCGAGCTCTTTGGGGGGTCTAATAGGAATGAGCAGTTCTTC. Its protein is CASSPELFGGSNRNEQFF.

V is TRBV2 and J is TRBJ1-4; TRBD1 matches at 9 bases. Trimming at V came to 8 bases and at J to 8 bases, leaving 12 bases not matched to a gene. The CDR3 sequence is 15 residues long. From germline, CDR1 is SNHLY and CDR2 FYNNEI. For the CDR3, the DNA is TGTGCCAGCGCTTCGTCCGGGACAGGGATCGAAAAACTGTTTTTT. Translating gives CASASSGTGIEKLFF.

The V gene is TRBV30, the J gene TRBJ1-5; D is unresolved. CDR1 and CDR2 from the germline V gene are GTSNPN and SVGIG (reference sequence). Trimming shortened V by 6 bases and J by 8 bases, and 20 bases separated the two germline ends. The CDR3 covers 14 residues. The DNA of the CDR3 is TGTGCCTGTACTTTGGGCCTCAATCAAGAGCCCCAGCATTTT. Its translation is CACTLGLNQEPQHF.

This chain connects TRBV5-4 to TRBJ2-4; D unresolved. V was shortened by 2 bases and J by 0 bases, with 12 bases between the two germline ends. Germline CDR1 reads SGHNT; CDR2 reads YYREEE (reference sequence). The CDR3 runs 16 residues. Here the CDR3 reads CASSFRRDLAKNIQYF. The CDR3 coding sequence is TGTGCCAGCAGCTTTCGGCGAGACTTAGCCAAAAACATTCAGTACTTC.

This clone was counted between two and nine times. The rearrangement links TRBV29-1 to TRBJ1-1; D uncertain. From germline, CDR1 is SQVTM and CDR2 ANQGSEA. Trimming pared 5 bases from V and 0 bases from J, leaving 7 bases between. The CDR3 covers 12 residues. In DNA form, the CDR3 reads TGCAGCGTTAGCACGGTGAACACTGAAGCTTTCTTT. As protein: CSVSTVNTEAFF.